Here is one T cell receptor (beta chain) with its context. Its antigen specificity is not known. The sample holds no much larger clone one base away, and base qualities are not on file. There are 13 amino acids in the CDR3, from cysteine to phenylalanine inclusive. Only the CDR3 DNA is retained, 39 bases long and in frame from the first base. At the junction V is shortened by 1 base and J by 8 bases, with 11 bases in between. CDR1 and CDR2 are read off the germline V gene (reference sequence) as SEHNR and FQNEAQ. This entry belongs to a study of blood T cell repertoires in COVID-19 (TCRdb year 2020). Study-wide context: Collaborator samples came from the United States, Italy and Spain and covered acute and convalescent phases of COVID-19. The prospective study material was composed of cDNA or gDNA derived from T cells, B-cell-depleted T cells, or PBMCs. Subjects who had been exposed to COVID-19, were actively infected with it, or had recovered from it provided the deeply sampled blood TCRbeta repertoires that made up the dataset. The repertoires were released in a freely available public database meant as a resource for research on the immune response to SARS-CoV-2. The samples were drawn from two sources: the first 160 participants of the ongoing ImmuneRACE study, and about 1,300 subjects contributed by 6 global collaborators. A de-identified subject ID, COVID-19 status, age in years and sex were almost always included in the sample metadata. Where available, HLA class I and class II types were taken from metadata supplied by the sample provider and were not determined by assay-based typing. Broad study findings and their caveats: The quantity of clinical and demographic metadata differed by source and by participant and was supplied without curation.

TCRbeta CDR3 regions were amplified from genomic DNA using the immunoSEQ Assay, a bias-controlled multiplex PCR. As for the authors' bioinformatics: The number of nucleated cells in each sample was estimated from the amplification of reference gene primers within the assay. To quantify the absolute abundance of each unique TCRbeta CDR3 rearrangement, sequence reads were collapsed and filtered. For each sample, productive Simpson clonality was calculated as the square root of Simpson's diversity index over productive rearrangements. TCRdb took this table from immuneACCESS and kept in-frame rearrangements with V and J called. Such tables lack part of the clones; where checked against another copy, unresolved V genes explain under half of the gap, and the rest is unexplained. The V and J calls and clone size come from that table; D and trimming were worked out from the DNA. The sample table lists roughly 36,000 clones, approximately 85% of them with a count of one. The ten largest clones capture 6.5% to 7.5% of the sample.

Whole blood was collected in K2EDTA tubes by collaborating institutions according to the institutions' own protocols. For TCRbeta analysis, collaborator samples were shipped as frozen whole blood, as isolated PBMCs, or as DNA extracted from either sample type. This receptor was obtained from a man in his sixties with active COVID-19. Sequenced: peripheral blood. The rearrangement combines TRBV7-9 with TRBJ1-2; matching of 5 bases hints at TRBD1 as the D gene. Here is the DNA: TGTGCCAGCAGCTTAGAGCCCAGGGAAGGCTACACCTTC. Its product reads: CASSLEPREGYTF.